The T cell receptor beta chain described here comes from a study of shared clonotypes between healthy human individuals. Findings of the study overall: The generation probabilities recorded for non-shared clonotypes fell below those of clonotypes shared by all four donors.

As concerns this clone: Antigen unknown.

Sequenced by immunoSEQ multiplex PCR; TCRdb stores in-frame clones only, minus some. The sample carries 2 million or so clones, 90% to 95% recorded once. The germline gives CDR1 SGHAT, CDR2 FQNNGV. V was shortened by 5 bases and J by 4 bases, with 18 bases between the two germline ends. CDR3 length equals 16 residues. The sample consisted of naive CD4+ T cells sorted from blood. Subset noted: CD45RA+ positively selected. This clonotype was sampled from a man aged 18 to 35 in good health. The V call is TRBV11-2, the J call TRBJ2-1, with D possibly being TRBD2 (6 bases). The DNA of the CDR3 is TGTGCCAGCAGCACCGGGGGAAACCTACCTTACAATGAGCAGTTCTTC. It is translated as CASSTGGNLPYNEQFF.